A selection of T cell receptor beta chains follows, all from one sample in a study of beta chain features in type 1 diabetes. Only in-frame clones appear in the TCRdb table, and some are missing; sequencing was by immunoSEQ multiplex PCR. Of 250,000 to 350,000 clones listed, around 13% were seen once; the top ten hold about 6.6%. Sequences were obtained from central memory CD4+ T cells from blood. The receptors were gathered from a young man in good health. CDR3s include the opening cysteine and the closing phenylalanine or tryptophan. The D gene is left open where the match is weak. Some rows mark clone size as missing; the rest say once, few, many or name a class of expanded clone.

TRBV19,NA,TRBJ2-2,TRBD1,CASSSRDRGYTGELFF,TGTGCCAGTAGTTCAAGGGACAGGGGATACACCGGGGAGCTGTTTTTT
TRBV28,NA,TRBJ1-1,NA,CASTVTRNTEAFF,TGTGCCAGCACCGTCACAAGGAACACTGAAGCTTTCTTT
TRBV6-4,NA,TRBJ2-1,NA,CATTQQFF,TGTGCCACGACGCAGCAGTTCTTC
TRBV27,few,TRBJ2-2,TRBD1,CASRLTGGNTGELFF,TGTGCCAGCAGGTTGACAGGGGGGAACACCGGGGAGCTGTTTTTT
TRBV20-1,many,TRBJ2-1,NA,CSWGTQGEQFF,TGCAGTTGGGGGACCCAGGGGGAGCAGTTCTTC
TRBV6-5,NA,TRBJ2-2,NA,CAIRQGLGNTGELFF,TGTGCCATCCGGCAGGGTCTAGGGAACACCGGGGAGCTGTTTTTT
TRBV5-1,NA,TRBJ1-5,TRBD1,CASSHTGGAGQPQHF,TGCGCCAGCAGCCACACAGGGGGCGCGGGTCAGCCCCAGCATTTT
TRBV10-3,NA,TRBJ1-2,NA,CASTPDNYGYTF,TGTGCCAGCACCCCGGACAACTATGGCTACACCTTC
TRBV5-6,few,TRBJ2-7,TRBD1,CASSSLRDRVREQYF,TGTGCCAGCAGCAGCCTCCGGGACAGGGTCCGCGAGCAGTACTTC
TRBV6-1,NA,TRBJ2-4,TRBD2,CASSALGGTSGSSGIQYF,TGTGCCAGCAGTGCCCTAGGGGGGACTAGCGGGTCTAGCGGCATTCAGTACTTC
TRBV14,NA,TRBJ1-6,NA,CASSQDPRSPLHF,TGTGCCAGCAGCCAAGACCCGCGTTCACCCCTCCACTTT
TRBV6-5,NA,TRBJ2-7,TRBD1,CASSTGTGGSGEYF,TGTGCCAGCAGTACTGGGACAGGGGGGAGTGGGGAGTACTTC
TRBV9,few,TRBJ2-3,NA,CASSPGHSTDTQYF,TGTGCCAGCAGCCCGGGACACAGCACAGATACGCAGTATTTT
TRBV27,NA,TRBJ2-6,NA,CASSPGYEAPVLTF,TGTGCCAGCAGTCCAGGTTACGAAGCCCCCGTCCTGACTTTC
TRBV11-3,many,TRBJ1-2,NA,CASSFDGPGGYTF,TGTGCCAGCAGCTTCGACGGACCGGGCGGCTACACCTTC
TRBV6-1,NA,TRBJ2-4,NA,CASREFENIQYF,TGTGCCAGCAGGGAATTCGAAAACATTCAGTACTTC
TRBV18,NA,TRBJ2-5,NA,CASSPTTGQETQYF,TGTGCCAGCTCACCAACGACAGGACAAGAGACCCAGTACTTC
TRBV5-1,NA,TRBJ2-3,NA,CASSLGRGAGPDTQYF,TGCGCCAGCAGCTTGGGACGGGGGGCAGGCCCAGATACGCAGTATTTT
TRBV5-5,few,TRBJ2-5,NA,CASSLPAGGQETQYF,TGTGCCAGCAGCTTGCCGGCAGGGGGGCAAGAGACCCAGTACTTC
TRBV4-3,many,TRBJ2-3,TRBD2,CASSQGRGSPDTQYF,TGCGCCAGCAGCCAAGGGCGCGGGAGTCCAGATACGCAGTATTTT
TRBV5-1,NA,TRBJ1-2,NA,CASSFGGSAANYGYTF,TGCGCCAGCAGCTTCGGGGGGAGTGCCGCTAACTATGGCTACACCTTC
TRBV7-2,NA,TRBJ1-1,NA,CASSLGTANKAFF,TGTGCCAGCAGCTTAGGGACAGCTAATAAAGCTTTCTTT
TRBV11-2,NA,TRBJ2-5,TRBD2,CASRRGGRETQYF,TGTGCCAGCAGACGGGGGGGCCGGGAGACCCAGTACTTC
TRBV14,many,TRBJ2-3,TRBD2,CASSQDYPPSGGATSTDTQYF,TGTGCCAGCAGCCAAGATTACCCCCCTAGCGGGGGGGCCACTAGCACAGATACGCAGTATTTT
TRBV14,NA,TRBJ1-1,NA,CASSQVGMSGTEAFF,TGTGCCAGCAGCCAAGTCGGGATGTCCGGCACTGAAGCTTTCTTT
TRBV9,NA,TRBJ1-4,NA,CASSPMGGVRELFF,TGTGCCAGCAGCCCTATGGGGGGGGTGAGAGAGCTGTTTTTT
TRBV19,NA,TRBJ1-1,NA,CASSTREENTEAFF,TGTGCCAGTAGTACCCGGGAGGAGAACACTGAAGCTTTCTTT
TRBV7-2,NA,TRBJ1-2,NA,CASSLGQPGSPGYTF,TGTGCCAGCAGCTTAGGGCAGCCAGGGAGCCCTGGCTACACCTTC
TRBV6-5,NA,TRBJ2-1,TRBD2,CASRRGGNEQFF,TGTGCCAGCCGCCGGGGGGGAAATGAGCAGTTCTTC